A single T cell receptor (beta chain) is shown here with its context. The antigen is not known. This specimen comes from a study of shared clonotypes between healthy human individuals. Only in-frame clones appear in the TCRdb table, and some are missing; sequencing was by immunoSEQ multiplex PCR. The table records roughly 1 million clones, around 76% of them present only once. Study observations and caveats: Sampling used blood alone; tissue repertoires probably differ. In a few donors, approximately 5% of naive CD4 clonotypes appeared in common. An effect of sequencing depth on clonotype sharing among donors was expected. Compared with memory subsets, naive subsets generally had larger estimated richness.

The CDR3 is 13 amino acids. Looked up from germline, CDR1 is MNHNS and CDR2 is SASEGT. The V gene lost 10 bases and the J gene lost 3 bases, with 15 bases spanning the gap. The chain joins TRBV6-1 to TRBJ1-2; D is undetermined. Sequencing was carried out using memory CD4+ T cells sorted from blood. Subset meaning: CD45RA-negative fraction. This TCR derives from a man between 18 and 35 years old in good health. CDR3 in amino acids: CATLKGRDYGYTF. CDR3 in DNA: TGTGCCACCCTAAAGGGCCGCGACTATGGCTACACCTTC.